This T cell receptor beta chain was recovered during a study of blood T cell repertoires in COVID-19. Study information: Sites in the United States, Italy and Spain provided acute and convalescent COVID-19 samples.

Original data processing: How many nucleated cells were present was estimated from reference gene primer amplification. The method was immunoSEQ multiplex PCR; TCRdb's version includes in-frame clones alone and lacks a portion of them. V and J calls plus clone size are reproduced from that table; the DNA served to infer D and trimming. The sample carries around 370,000 clones, approximately 91% recorded once. Trimming cost V 6 bases and J 2 bases, with 16 bases left between them. The CDR3 spans 15 residues. Germline V gene lookup returns CDR1 MNHEY and CDR2 SVGAGI. The sequenced material came from peripheral blood. This chain links TRBV6-5 with TRBJ1-2; the D gene is possibly TRBD1 (6 bases). This clonotype was obtained from a woman in her 70s with COVID-19, enrolled during active disease. This chain's CDR3 is CASRPAGRGNYGYTF. CDR3 DNA sequence: TGTGCCAGCAGGCCGGCGGGCAGGGGCAACTATGGCTACACCTTC.